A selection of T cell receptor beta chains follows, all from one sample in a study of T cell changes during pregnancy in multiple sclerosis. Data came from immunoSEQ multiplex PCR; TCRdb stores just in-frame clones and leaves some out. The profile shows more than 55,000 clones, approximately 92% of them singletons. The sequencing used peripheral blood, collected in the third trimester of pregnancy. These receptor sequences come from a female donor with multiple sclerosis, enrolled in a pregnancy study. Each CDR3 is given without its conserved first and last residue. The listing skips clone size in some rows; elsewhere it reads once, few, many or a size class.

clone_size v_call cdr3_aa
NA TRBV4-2 ASSQHPGLAGDSTDTQY
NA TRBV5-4 ASSIGLTWTGELF
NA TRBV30 AWTQPPGQGADEQF
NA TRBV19 ASAADRGHIGEKLF
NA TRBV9 ASSVGGFYEQY
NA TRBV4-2 ASSQDRTLRGYT
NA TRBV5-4 ASSLVIAGADTQY
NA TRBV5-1 ASSSFRDSMNTEAF
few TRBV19 ASSVATETEAF
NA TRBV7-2 ASSSDRRSGEQY
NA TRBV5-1 ASSFKMTSGIPYNEQF
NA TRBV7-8 ASRRDTSSGNTIY
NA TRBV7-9 ASSLGQGGNTIY
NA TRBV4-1 ASSQTGLDTQY
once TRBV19 ASTQGVTPSSGNTIY
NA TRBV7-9 ASSLRGTGVADTQY
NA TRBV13 ASSLEGLAGISEQY
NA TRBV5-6 ASSSKSEQGDEKLF
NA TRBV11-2 ASISLGSYGYT
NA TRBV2 ASSDFGWVARQGYEQY
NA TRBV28 ASSLTGGGFGYT
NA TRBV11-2 ASSPRQGFSGNTIY
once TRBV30 AWLRKGARTGELF
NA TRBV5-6 ASSLPTVNSPLH